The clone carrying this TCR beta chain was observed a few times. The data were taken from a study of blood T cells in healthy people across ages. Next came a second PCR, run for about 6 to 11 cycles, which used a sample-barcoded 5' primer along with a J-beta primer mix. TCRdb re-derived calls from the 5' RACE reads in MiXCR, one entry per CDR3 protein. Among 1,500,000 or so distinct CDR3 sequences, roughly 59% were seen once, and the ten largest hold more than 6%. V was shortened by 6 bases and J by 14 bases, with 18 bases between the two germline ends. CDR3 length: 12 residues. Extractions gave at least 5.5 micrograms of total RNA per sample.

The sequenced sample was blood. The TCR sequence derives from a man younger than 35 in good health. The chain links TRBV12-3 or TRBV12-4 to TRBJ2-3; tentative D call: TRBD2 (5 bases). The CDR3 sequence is CASSPTSSPPYF. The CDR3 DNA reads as TGTGCCAGCAGCCCTACTAGTAGCCCCCCGTATTTT.